A single sample gave rise to the 10 T cell receptor beta chains below, sequenced in a study of T cell responses to AZD1222 COVID-19 vaccine. Using immunoSEQ multiplex PCR, the repertoire was profiled, and TCRdb retains in-frame clones only, with some absent. Among around 160,000 clones listed, 88% were seen once. The material was peripheral blood, obtained on day 0 of AZD1222 vaccination. These receptor sequences come from an adult in good health.

The J gene is TRBJ1-6, the V gene TRBV3-1 (or the pseudogene TRBV3-2); the match to TRBD1 covers 8 bases. The V gene's germline CDR1 is LGHDT and CDR2 YNNKEL (reference sequence). V dropped 4 bases and J dropped 7; count of bases not matched to a gene: 6. The CDR3 has 15 amino acids. CDR3 sequence reads: CASSPPGQENSPLHF. Here the CDR3 DNA reads TGTGCCAGCAGCCCCCCGGGACAGGAGAATTCACCCCTCCACTTT.

The chain joins TRBV9 to TRBJ1-3, with a possible D match to TRBD1 (6 bases). The V end lost 3 bases, the J end lost 2 bases, and 12 bases lay between the germline ends. Germline lookup yields CDR1 SGDLS and CDR2 YYNGEE. The CDR3 is 15 residues long. The CDR3 region has the DNA TGTGCCAGCAGCGCGCCACAGGGCGCTGGAAACACCATATATTTT. This sequence encodes CASSAPQGAGNTIYF.

The chain uses TRBV7-2 and TRBJ1-2, with D tentatively TRBD1 (5 bases). This CDR3 comprises 15 residues. Germline V lookup: CDR1 SGHTA, CDR2 FQGNSA. V was trimmed by 5 bases and J by 0 bases, leaving 13 bases between them. The CDR3 DNA sequence: TGTGCCAGCAGCCCCAGGGACGGAGCTAACTATGGCTACACCTTC. Amino acids: CASSPRDGANYGYTF.

The rearrangement links TRBV30 to TRBJ2-1; 8 positions match TRBD1. Germline assignment: CDR1 GTSNPN and CDR2 SVGIG (reference sequence). CDR3 length equals 15 residues. Trimming took 2 bases from V and 4 from J; bases not matched to a gene: 7. CDR3 region: CAWSPQGAEYNEQFF. The CDR3 DNA follows: TGTGCCTGGAGTCCCCAGGGGGCAGAGTACAATGAGCAGTTCTTC.

The CDR3 loop reads CASSLGNGARRVNTIYF. CDR3 in DNA: TGTGCCAGCAGCCTGGGTAATGGGGCGAGACGCGTAAACACCATATATTTT. The chain carries TRBV3-1 (or the pseudogene TRBV3-2) and TRBJ1-3; possibly TRBD1 for D (5 bases). Germline V gene lookup returns CDR1 LGHDT and CDR2 YNNKEL (reference sequence). V lost 4 bases, J lost 6 bases, and 22 bases lay in between. The CDR3 is made up of 17 amino acids.

The J gene is TRBJ1-2, the V gene TRBV3-1 (or the pseudogene TRBV3-2), with 7 nucleotides matching TRBD1. CDR3 size: 16 residues. The germline gives CDR1 LGHDT, CDR2 YNNKEL (reference sequence). V gave up 0 bases and J gave up 4 bases; unmatched junction bases: 8. CDR3 sequence: CASSQDRGGAVYGYTF. CDR3 in DNA: TGTGCCAGCAGCCAAGATCGAGGGGGCGCGGTCTATGGCTACACCTTC.

The chain employs TRBV5-1 and TRBJ1-2, with D possibly TRBD1 on 5 matching bases. Trimming left V 4 bases short and J 6 bases short, with 19 bases between. CDR1 is SGHRS and CDR2 is YFSETQ in the germline V gene. The CDR3 length is 15 residues. As DNA, the CDR3 is TGCGCCAGCAGCCCTTCCGGATCGGCACAGGATGGCTACACCTTC. Its translation is CASSPSGSAQDGYTF.

The V and J genes are TRBV5-6 and TRBJ1-1; D is possibly TRBD1 (5 bases). Germline CDR1 is SGHDT and CDR2 is YYEEEE. Trimming left V 3 bases short and J 4 bases short, with 16 bases between. CDR3 length: 15 amino acids. The CDR3 DNA sequence: TGTGCCAGCAGCTCTGTTAAACGGGGGGTCACTGAAGCTTTCTTT. Translation: CASSSVKRGVTEAFF.

The gene calls are TRBV19 and TRBJ1-3; D unresolved. V gave up 3 bases and J gave up 3 bases, with 24 bases separating them. The CDR3 extends over 19 amino acids. Germline V gene lookup returns CDR1 LNHDA and CDR2 SQIVND (reference sequence). DNA of the CDR3: TGTGCCAGTAGTATCCCTCTGGGCGGAATCGGGGTAGGTGGAAACACCATATATTTT. This translates into CASSIPLGGIGVGGNTIYF.

The chain has TRBV6-5 and TRBJ1-2; D unclear. The germline V and J ends were trimmed by 8 bases and 6 bases, with 10 bases remaining between them. CDR3 size: 11 residues. The germline V gene encodes CDR1 MNHEY and CDR2 SVGAGI. CDR3 sequence reads: CASQTIHGYTF. The CDR3 DNA sequence: TGTGCCAGCCAGACAATCCATGGCTACACCTTC.